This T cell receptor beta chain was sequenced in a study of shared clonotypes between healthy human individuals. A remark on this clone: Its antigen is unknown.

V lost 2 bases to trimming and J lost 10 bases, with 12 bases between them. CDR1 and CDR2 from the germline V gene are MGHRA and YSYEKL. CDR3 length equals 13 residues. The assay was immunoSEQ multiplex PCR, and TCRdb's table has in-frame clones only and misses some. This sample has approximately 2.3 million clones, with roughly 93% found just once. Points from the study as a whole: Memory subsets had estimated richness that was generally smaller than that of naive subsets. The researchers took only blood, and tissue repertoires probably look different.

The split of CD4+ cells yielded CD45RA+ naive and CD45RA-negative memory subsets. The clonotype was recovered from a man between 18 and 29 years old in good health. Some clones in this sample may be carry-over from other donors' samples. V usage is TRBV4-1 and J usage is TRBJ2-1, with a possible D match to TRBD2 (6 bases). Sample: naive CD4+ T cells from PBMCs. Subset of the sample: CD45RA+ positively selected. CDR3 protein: CASSQPFRGEQFF. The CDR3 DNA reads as TGCGCCAGCAGCCAACCCTTTCGGGGGGAGCAGTTCTTC.